The 30 T cell receptor beta chains presented below share a single source sample, sequenced in a study of blood T cell repertoires in COVID-19. The assay was immunoSEQ multiplex PCR, and TCRdb's table has in-frame clones only and misses some. Of about 280,000 clones in the sample, approximately 83% were seen once. The sample comprised peripheral blood. The receptors stem from a woman aged 50 to 60 who had recovered from COVID-19.

The rearrangement links TRBV23-1 to TRBJ2-3, with 8 bases fitting TRBD2. TRBV23-1 is given ORF status, its function remaining uncertain. The CDR3 sequence is 20 residues long. J lost 1 base, V lost 0 bases, and 15 bases had no gene match. The DNA for the CDR3 is TGCGCCAGCAGTCAATCAAGGCTAGCGGGCCAGCGGGGCGGCACAGATACGCAGTATTTT. Translating gives CASSQSRLAGQRGGTDTQYF.

The chain joins TRBV28 to TRBJ1-3; no firm D call. Trimming left V 3 bases short and J 0 bases short, with 9 bases between. CDR1 is MDHEN, CDR2 SYDVKM, per germline. There are 15 residues in the CDR3. The chain's CDR3 is CASSFSSISGNTIYF. CDR3 coding DNA: TGTGCCAGCAGTTTCTCGAGTATCTCTGGAAACACCATATATTTT.

This rearrangement joins TRBV28 to TRBJ1-5; D possibly corresponds to TRBD1 (6 bases). Germline loops: CDR1 MDHEN, CDR2 SYDVKM. This CDR3 region has 17 residues. Trimming left V 4 bases short and J 0 bases short, with 16 bases between. The CDR3 sequence is CASSSLQGRYSNQPQHF. Written as DNA, the CDR3 is TGTGCCAGCAGTTCCCTACAGGGCAGATATAGCAATCAGCCCCAGCATTTT.

The V call is TRBV19, the J call TRBJ1-1, with 12 positions matching TRBD1. V trimming: 4 bases; J trimming: 2 bases; junction bases outside the gene matches: 2. There are 15 residues in the CDR3. Germline loops: CDR1 LNHDA, CDR2 SQIVND (reference sequence). This chain's CDR3 is CASSTGTGGNTEAFF. CDR3 in DNA: TGTGCCAGTAGTACGGGGACAGGGGGCAACACTGAAGCTTTCTTT.

This chain uses TRBV3-1 (or the pseudogene TRBV3-2) with TRBJ1-2; D ambiguous. The V end was cut by 4 bases, the J end by 6 bases, with 12 bases between. CDR3 length: 13 amino acids. CDR1 and CDR2 (germline): LGHDT, YNNKEL (reference sequence). The CDR3 coding sequence is TGTGCCAGCAGCCCCTCGCGAAGCGATGGCTACACCTTC. Protein: CASSPSRSDGYTF.

The rearrangement uses TRBV7-3 and TRBJ2-2; no definite D call. The V gene's germline CDR1 is SGHTA and CDR2 FQGTGA. This CDR3 has 15 amino acids. With 1 base removed from V and 0 bases from J, the gap between germline ends came to 6 bases. In DNA, the CDR3 is TGTGCCAGCAGCTTAAATTCCGCGAACACCGGGGAGCTGTTTTTT. Its protein product is CASSLNSANTGELFF.

This chain uses TRBV28 with TRBJ1-3; D not certain. This CDR3 is built from 15 residues. Germline V CDR1 and CDR2: MDHEN, SYDVKM. V dropped 5 bases and J dropped 2 bases, with 13 bases sitting between them. This CDR3 is CASSPPGSAGNTIYF. For the CDR3, the DNA is TGTGCCAGCAGTCCCCCGGGGAGTGCTGGAAACACCATATATTTT.

The rearrangement links TRBV19 to TRBJ2-3, with TRBD1 as a possible D gene (5 bases). The germline V gene has CDR1 LNHDA and CDR2 SQIVND (reference sequence). Deletions cut 3 bases from V and 11 bases from J, with 12 bases between. This CDR3 contains 12 residues. The CDR3 DNA follows: TGTGCCAGTAGTATGACAGCCACCTTGCAGTATTTT. Amino acids: CASSMTATLQYF.

The rearrangement joins TRBV6-2 or TRBV6-3 to TRBJ2-2; 10 bases agree with TRBD2. V lost 0 bases and J lost 4; bases outside the gene matches: 8. The germline V gene encodes CDR1 MNHEY and CDR2 SVGEGT. CDR3 length: 18 residues. Here the CDR3 DNA reads TGTGCCAGCAGTTACTCGTTAGGAGCGGGAGGGCGCACCGGGGAGCTGTTTTTT. This codes for CASSYSLGAGGRTGELFF.

This chain uses TRBV18 with TRBJ2-1, with 9 bases that match TRBD1. The CDR3 is 17 residues long. With 1 base clipped from V and 7 bases from J, the junction kept 11 bases outside the gene matches. Germline CDR1 KGHSH, CDR2 LQKENI. The CDR3, as DNA: TGTGCCAGCTCACCACGAGGCCCTGGGACAGGGTGGAATGAGCAGTTCTTC. Its translation: CASSPRGPGTGWNEQFF.

The rearrangement uses TRBV30 and TRBJ1-6, with 7 positions matching TRBD1. Germline CDR1 and CDR2: GTSNPN and SVGIG (reference sequence). The CDR3 consists of 19 residues. After removal of 1 base from V and 0 bases from J, the junction contained 12 bases not matched to a gene. CDR3 in amino acids: CAWSANSGGHLSYNSPLHF. The DNA for the CDR3 is TGTGCCTGGAGTGCCAACTCAGGGGGTCATCTCTCCTATAATTCACCCCTCCACTTT. Full variable domain (remainder filled in from reference TRBV30 and TRBJ1-6): SQTIHQWPATLVQPVGSPLSLECTVEGTSNPNLYWYRQAAGRGLQLLFYSVGIGQISSEVPQNLSASRPQDRQFILSSKKLLLSDSGFYLCAWSANSGGHLSYNSPLHFGNGTRLTVT.

This chain connects TRBV19 to TRBJ2-1; tentative D call: TRBD2 (5 bases). Germline CDR1 reads LNHDA; CDR2 reads SQIVND (reference sequence). The CDR3 has 16 residues. V lost 4 bases to trimming and J lost 0 bases, with 13 bases between them. In nucleotides, the CDR3 is TGTGCCAGTAGTAGGGGAGAGTGGAGCTCCTACAATGAGCAGTTCTTC. This translates into CASSRGEWSSYNEQFF.

The genes are TRBV4-3 and TRBJ1-2; D is perhaps TRBD1 (5 bases). There are 14 residues in the CDR3. V dropped 4 bases and J dropped 8 bases, with 17 bases sitting between them. Germline V gene sequence: CDR1 LGHNA, CDR2 YSLEER. In DNA form, the CDR3 reads TGCGCCAGCAGCCTCGGGGGGGAGGCGTTAGGCTACACCTTC. This translates into CASSLGGEALGYTF.

CDR3 residues: CASSWGSGGGKTQYF. Written as DNA, the CDR3 is TGCGCCAGCAGCTGGGGGTCAGGGGGCGGAAAGACCCAGTACTTC. This sequence joins TRBV5-1 and TRBJ2-5; 8 nucleotides align to TRBD1. The CDR3 runs to 15 residues. Germline CDR1 reads SGHRS; CDR2 reads YFSETQ. V shed 3 bases, J shed 6 bases, and the junction held 10 bases outside the gene matches.

V gene TRBV27 combines with J gene TRBJ2-7, with D unclear. The CDR3 covers 12 residues. V was trimmed by 4 bases and J by 2 bases, leaving 6 bases between them. Germline V lookup: CDR1 MNHEY, CDR2 SMNVEV (reference sequence). CDR3 amino acids: CASSSPPYEQYF. The CDR3 bases are TGTGCCAGCAGTTCCCCTCCCTACGAGCAGTACTTC.

The chain couples TRBV4-2 to TRBJ2-7; D call uncertain. The germline CDR1 and CDR2 sequences are LGHNA and YNFKEQ. The CDR3 totals 14 residues. The V gene lost 0 bases and the J gene lost 2 bases, with 8 bases spanning the gap. CDR3 in DNA: TGTGCCAGCAGCCAAGATAGCAGCACCTACGAGCAGTACTTC. Amino acids: CASSQDSSTYEQYF.

The chain is built from TRBV10-3 and TRBJ2-7, with 9 nucleotides matching TRBD2. Germline V CDR1 and CDR2: ENHRY, SYGVKD. V was pared by 9 bases and J by 4 bases, with 7 bases of the junction left unmatched. The CDR3 is 13 residues long. The CDR3 region has the DNA TGTGCCATTAGCGGGGGCCGTGGATACGAGCAGTACTTC. As protein: CAISGGRGYEQYF.

This clone was seen just once. The chain links TRBV7-2 to TRBJ2-1; D is unclear. There are 16 residues in the CDR3. V lost 0 bases to trimming and J lost 0 bases, with 9 bases between them. From germline, CDR1 is SGHTA and CDR2 FQGNSA. CDR3 amino acids: CASSLAEASSYNEQFF. The CDR3 region has the DNA TGTGCCAGCAGCTTAGCTGAAGCTAGCTCCTACAATGAGCAGTTCTTC.

This clone was recorded at least ten times. DNA for the CDR3: TGCGCCAGCAGCCAAGATCAGACTAGCGGAGCTCAGTTCTTC. Its protein product is CASSQDQTSGAQFF. This chain uses TRBV4-3 with TRBJ2-1, with 9 bases aligning to TRBD2. Germline V gives CDR1 LGHNA, CDR2 YSLEER. The CDR3 is made up of 14 amino acids. The J segment lost 13 bases and the V segment lost 0 bases, leaving 7 bases of the junction unmatched.

V and J are TRBV6-6 and TRBJ1-2, with 8 bases lining up with TRBD1. The CDR3 is 15 residues long. CDR1 is MNHNY and CDR2 is SVGAGI in the germline V gene (reference sequence). The ends lost 2 bases at V and 3 bases at J; junction bases unmatched: 5. CDR3 sequence (DNA): TGTGCCAGCAGTTACCCGACAGGGGTATACTATGGCTACACCTTC. The encoded protein is CASSYPTGVYYGYTF.

This clone was detected only once. The junction differs from germline at one of its ends, possibly a read error. J is TRBJ2-7 and V is TRBV28, with a possible D match to TRBD1 (6 bases). From germline, CDR1 is MDHEN and CDR2 SYDVKM. The CDR3 is 13 residues long. CDR3 nucleotides: TGTGCCAGCAGTTTTCCCCAAACAGGGAGAATCGACTTC. It encodes CASSFPQTGRIDF.

J is TRBJ2-3 and V is TRBV4-3, with D hard to call. This CDR3 is built from 14 residues. Trimming took 0 bases from V and 5 from J, leaving 9 bases between them. Germline-derived CDR1 and CDR2 are LGHNA and YSLEER. The CDR3 DNA sequence: TGCGCCAGCAGCCAAGACCTTCGCGTAGATACGCAGTATTTT. Encoded protein: CASSQDLRVDTQYF.

The genes are TRBV7-2 and TRBJ2-3, with 7 bases that match TRBD2. The V gene end was trimmed by 1 base and the J gene end by 4 bases; junction bases not matched to a gene: 8. The CDR3 covers 16 residues. CDR1 and CDR2 (germline): SGHTA, FQGNSA. The CDR3 protein is CASSLVGGGHPDTQYF. The CDR3 nucleotides read TGTGCCAGCAGCTTAGTGGGCGGGGGTCACCCAGATACGCAGTATTTT.

This clone was picked up one time. The chain is built from TRBV27 and TRBJ1-1; tentatively, D is TRBD1 (6 bases). V lost 8 bases to trimming and J lost 8 bases, with 12 bases between them. CDR3 size: 11 residues. CDR1 and CDR2 (germline): MNHEY, SMNVEV (reference sequence). The CDR3 nucleotides are TGTGCCAGCCGTACAGGGATGGAAGCTTTCTTT. It translates to CASRTGMEAFF.

The V gene is TRBV7-9, the J gene TRBJ2-3, with a possible D match to TRBD1 (6 bases). The germline gives CDR1 SEHNR, CDR2 FQNEAQ (reference sequence). With 5 bases removed from V and 3 bases from J, the gap between germline ends came to 15 bases. CDR3 length: 15 residues. The CDR3 DNA sequence: TGTGCCAGCAGCCGAAGCCTACAGGGAACAGATACGCAGTATTTT. Its translation is CASSRSLQGTDTQYF.

V usage is TRBV30 and J usage is TRBJ2-1; 14 bases fit TRBD2. Trimming removed 0 bases from V and 7 bases from J; junction bases left unmatched: 17. This CDR3 spans 20 amino acids. Looked up from germline, CDR1 is GTSNPN and CDR2 is SVGIG (reference sequence). The CDR3 here is CAWSVLWTSGRNRGGNEQFF. DNA for the CDR3: TGTGCCTGGAGTGTCCTCTGGACTAGCGGGAGGAACAGGGGGGGAAATGAGCAGTTCTTC.

The chain combines TRBV7-2 with TRBJ2-1; D is perhaps TRBD2 (6 bases). Looked up from germline, CDR1 is SGHTA and CDR2 is FQGNSA. There are 15 residues in the CDR3. V dropped 8 bases and J dropped 2 bases, with 16 bases sitting between them. CDR3 region: CASSVGGTAYNEQFF. DNA for the CDR3: TGTGCCAGCTCAGTAGGCGGGACTGCCTACAATGAGCAGTTCTTC.

This chain joins TRBV6-1 and TRBJ2-7; D gene uncertain. Germline CDR1 reads MNHNS; CDR2 reads SASEGT. The CDR3 spans 14 residues. V was shortened by 2 bases and J by 1 base, with 9 bases between the two germline ends. DNA for the CDR3: TGTGCCAGCAGTGAAATTCCGAGTTCCTACGAGCAGTACTTC. Protein sequence: CASSEIPSSYEQYF.

The chain employs TRBV7-2 and TRBJ1-2; possibly TRBD1 for D (6 bases). This CDR3 comprises 16 residues. Germline V CDR1 and CDR2: SGHTA, FQGNSA. V lost 7 bases and J 4 bases, leaving 22 bases between the germline ends. CDR3 protein: CASTFGGQGAPYGYTF. CDR3 DNA: TGTGCCAGCACCTTCGGGGGGCAGGGAGCCCCCTATGGCTACACCTTC.

This clone has a handful of counts. The chain links TRBV27 to TRBJ1-5, with TRBD1 as a possible D gene (5 bases). Per germline, CDR1 MNHEY and CDR2 SMNVEV (reference sequence). The V gene lost 6 bases and the J gene lost 3 bases, with 21 bases spanning the gap. The CDR3 covers 17 residues. DNA of the CDR3: TGTGCCAGCAGCCGCCTTGCGGGACGGATGATCAATCAGCCCCAGCATTTT. This sequence encodes CASSRLAGRMINQPQHF.